This T cell receptor (beta chain) was observed in a study of blood T cell repertoires in COVID-19. Sequenced by immunoSEQ multiplex PCR; TCRdb stores in-frame clones only, minus some. The table has tens of thousands of clones, 79% seen once. This CDR3 region has 14 residues. V was clipped by 7 bases and J by 5 bases, with 16 bases between them. Per germline, CDR1 SGHNT and CDR2 YYREEE (reference sequence). The sample comprised peripheral blood. The origin of this receptor is a human donor in a cohort sampled during active COVID-19. This chain uses TRBV5-4 with TRBJ2-1; a weak D match, TRBD2 (6 bases). The CDR3, as DNA: TGTGCCAGCTTCGTGACGGGAGTCAACAATGAGCAGTTCTTC. Its protein product is CASFVTGVNNEQFF.